The subject of this entry is one T cell receptor beta chain. Its target is unknown. Clinical symptoms, serum thyroxine and TRAb, thyroid ultrasound and orbital computed tomography together formed the diagnostic basis. Amplified TCR beta CDR3 regions derived from RNA transcripts. Primed by the HTBI set, a first-round RT-PCR was run on the TCR CDR3. TCRdb re-called the multiplex PCR reads with MiXCR, one entry per CDR3 protein. This sample has around 500,000 distinct CDR3 sequences, with around a fifth found just once. This sample was taken from a study of T cells in Graves' hyperthyroidism and ophthalmopathy. Germline lookup yields CDR1 KGHSH and CDR2 LQKENI. The length of the CDR3 is 16 residues. The V end was cut by 0 bases, the J end by 1 base, with 10 bases between. Study-wide results and caveats: Blood also contained most expanded thyroid clonotypes above 0.001.

This receptor was taken from an older woman with Graves' ophthalmopathy. This sequence joins TRBV18 and TRBJ2-1; D may be TRBD1 or TRBD2 (6 bases each). Sequencing was done on a sample of blood. CDR3 in DNA: TGTGCCAGCTCACCACCTCAGGGGACTTCCTACAATGAGCAGTTCTTC. Translated, it gives CASSPPQGTSYNEQFF.